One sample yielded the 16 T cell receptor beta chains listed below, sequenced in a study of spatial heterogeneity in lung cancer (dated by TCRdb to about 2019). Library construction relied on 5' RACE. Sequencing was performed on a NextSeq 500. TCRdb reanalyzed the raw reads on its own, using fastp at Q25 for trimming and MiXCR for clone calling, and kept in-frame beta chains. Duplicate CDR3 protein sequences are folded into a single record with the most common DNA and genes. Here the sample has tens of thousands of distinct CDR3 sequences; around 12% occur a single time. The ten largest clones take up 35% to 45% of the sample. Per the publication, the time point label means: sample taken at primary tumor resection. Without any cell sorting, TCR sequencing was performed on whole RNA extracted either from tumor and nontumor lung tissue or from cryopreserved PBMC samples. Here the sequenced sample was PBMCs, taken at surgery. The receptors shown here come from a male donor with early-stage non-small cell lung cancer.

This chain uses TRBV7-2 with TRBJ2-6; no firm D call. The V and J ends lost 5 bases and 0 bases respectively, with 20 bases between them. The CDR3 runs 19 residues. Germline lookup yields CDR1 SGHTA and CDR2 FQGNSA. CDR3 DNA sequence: TGTGCCAGCAGCCCAATGGCCCTGACCCTATTCTCTGGGGCCAACGTCCTGACTTTC. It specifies CASSPMALTLFSGANVLTF.

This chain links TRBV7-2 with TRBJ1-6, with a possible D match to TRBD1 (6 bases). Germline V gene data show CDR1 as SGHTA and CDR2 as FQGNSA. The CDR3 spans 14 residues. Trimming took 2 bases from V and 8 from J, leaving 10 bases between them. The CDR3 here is CASSLWDTDSPLHF. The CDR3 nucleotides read TGTGCCAGCAGCTTATGGGACACAGATTCACCCCTCCACTTT.

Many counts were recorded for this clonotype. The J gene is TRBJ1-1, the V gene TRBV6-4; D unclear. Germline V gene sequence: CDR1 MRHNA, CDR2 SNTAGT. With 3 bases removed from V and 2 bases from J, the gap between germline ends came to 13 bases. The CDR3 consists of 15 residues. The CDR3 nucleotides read TGTGCCAGCAGTGAAACCGAGGACGGAAACACTGAAGCTTTCTTT. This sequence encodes CASSETEDGNTEAFF.

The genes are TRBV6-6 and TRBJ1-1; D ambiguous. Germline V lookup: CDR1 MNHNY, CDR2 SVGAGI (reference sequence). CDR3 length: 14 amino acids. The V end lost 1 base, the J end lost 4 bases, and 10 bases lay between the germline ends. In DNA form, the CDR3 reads TGTGCCAGCAGTTACTATGATAGGCCCACTGAAGCTTTCTTT. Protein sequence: CASSYYDRPTEAFF.

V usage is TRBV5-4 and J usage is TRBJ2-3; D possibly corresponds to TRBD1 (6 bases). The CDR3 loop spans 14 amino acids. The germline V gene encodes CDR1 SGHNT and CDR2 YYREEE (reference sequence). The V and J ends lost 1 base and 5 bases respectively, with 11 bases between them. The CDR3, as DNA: TGTGCCAGCAGCTTGCCTACAGGGCAAGATACGCAGTATTTT. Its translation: CASSLPTGQDTQYF. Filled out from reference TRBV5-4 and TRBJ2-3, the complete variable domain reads ETGVTQSPTHLIKTRGQQVTLRCSSQSGHNTVSWYQQALGQGPQFIFQYYREEENGRGNFPPRFSGLQFPNYSSELNVNALELDDSALYLCASSLPTGQDTQYFGPGTRLTVL.

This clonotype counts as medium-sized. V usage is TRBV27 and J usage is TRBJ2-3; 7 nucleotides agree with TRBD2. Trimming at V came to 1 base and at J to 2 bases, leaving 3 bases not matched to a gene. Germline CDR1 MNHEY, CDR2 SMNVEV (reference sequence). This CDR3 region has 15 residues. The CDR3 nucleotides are TGTGCCAGCAGTTTATTTGCGGGAGTCACAGATACGCAGTATTTT. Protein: CASSLFAGVTDTQYF.

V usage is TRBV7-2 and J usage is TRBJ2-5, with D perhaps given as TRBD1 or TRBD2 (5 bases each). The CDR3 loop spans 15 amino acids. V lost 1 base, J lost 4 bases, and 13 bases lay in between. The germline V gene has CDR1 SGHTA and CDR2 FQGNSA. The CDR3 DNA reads TGTGCCAGCAGCTTAGTACCCATGGGACGAGAGACCCAGTACTTC. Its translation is CASSLVPMGRETQYF.

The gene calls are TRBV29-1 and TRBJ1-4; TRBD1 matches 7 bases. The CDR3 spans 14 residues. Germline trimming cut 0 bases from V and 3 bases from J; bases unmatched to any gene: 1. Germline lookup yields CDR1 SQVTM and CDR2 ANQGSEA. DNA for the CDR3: TGCAGCGTTGAAGAAGGACAGGCTAATGAAAAACTGTTTTTT. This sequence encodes CSVEEGQANEKLFF.

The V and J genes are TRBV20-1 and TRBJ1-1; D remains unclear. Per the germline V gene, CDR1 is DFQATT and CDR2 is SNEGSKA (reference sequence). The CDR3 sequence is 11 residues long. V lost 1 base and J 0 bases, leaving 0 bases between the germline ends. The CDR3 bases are TGCAGTGCTAGAGTGAACACTGAAGCTTTCTTT. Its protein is CSARVNTEAFF.

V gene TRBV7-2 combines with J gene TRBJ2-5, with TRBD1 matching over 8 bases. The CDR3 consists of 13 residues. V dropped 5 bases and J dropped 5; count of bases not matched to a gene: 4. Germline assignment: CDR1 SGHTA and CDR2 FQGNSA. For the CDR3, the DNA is TGTGCCAGCAGCCGCGACAGGGGTGAGACCCAGTACTTC. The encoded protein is CASSRDRGETQYF.

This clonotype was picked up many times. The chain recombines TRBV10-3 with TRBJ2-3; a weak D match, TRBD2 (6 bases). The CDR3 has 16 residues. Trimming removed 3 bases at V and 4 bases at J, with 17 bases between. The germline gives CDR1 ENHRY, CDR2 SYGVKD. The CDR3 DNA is TGTGCCATCAGTGATCGTGGGCTAGCGACCCCAGATACGCAGTATTTT. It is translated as CAISDRGLATPDTQYF.

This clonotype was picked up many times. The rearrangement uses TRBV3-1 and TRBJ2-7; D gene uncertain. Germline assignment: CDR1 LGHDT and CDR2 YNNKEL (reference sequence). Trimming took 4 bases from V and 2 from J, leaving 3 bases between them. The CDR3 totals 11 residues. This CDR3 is CASSRTYEQYF. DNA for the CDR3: TGTGCCAGCAGCCGCACCTACGAGCAGTACTTC.

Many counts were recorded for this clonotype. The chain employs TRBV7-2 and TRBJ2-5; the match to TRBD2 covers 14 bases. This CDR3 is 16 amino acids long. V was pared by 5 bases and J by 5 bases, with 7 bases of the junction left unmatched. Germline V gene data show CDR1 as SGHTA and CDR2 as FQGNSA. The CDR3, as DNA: TGTGCCAGCAGCCCTTTGGGACTAGCGGGAGACGAGACCCAGTACTTC. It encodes CASSPLGLAGDETQYF. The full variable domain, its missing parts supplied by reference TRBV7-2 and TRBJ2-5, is GAGVSQSPSNKVTEKGKDVELRCDPISGHTALYWYRQSLGQGLEFLIYFQGNSAPDKSGLPSDRFSAERTGGSVSTLTIQRTQQEDSAVYLCASSPLGLAGDETQYFGPGTRLLVL.

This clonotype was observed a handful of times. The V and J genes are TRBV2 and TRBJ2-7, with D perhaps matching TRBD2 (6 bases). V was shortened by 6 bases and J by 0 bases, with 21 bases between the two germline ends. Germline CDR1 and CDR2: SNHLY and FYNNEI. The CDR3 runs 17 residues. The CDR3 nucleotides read TGTGCCAGCAGCGGGAAAGCTGTGAGGAGGGCCTCCTACGAGCAGTACTTC. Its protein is CASSGKAVRRASYEQYF.

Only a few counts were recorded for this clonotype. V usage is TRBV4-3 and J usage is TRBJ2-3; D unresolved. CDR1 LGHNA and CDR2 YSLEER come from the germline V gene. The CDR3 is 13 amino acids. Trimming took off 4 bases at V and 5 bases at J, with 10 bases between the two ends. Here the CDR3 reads CASSLRLGDTQYF. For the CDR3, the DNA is TGCGCCAGCAGCCTGCGGTTAGGAGATACGCAGTATTTT.

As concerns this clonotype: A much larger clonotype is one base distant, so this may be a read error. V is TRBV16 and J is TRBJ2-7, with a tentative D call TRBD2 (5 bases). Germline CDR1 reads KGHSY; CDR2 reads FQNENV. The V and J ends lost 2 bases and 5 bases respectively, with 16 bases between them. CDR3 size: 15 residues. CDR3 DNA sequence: TGTGCCAGCAGCCAACCCGGGATAGGGTTCCACGAGCAGTACTTC. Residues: CASSQPGIGFHEQYF.